Below are 16 T cell receptor beta chains sequenced from a single sample in a study of cytomegalovirus exposure and HLA in healthy donors. The PCR used 60 Vbeta and 13 Jbeta primers. Data came from immunoSEQ multiplex PCR; TCRdb stores just in-frame clones and leaves some out. The table includes some 100,000 clones, 79% detected once. Sequencing was carried out using PBMCs. These receptors were taken from a female donor in good health and CMV-seropositive.

V usage is TRBV6-5 and J usage is TRBJ1-1; D perhaps matches TRBD1 (6 bases). The CDR3 extends over 13 amino acids. V was pared by 7 bases and J by 1 base, with 10 bases between. Germline CDR1 is MNHEY and CDR2 is SVGAGI. The CDR3 DNA follows: TGTGCCAGCACACAGACAGGGAACACTGAAGCTTTCTTT. Protein sequence: CASTQTGNTEAFF.

The CDR3 is CASTRGGGPGHEQFF. As DNA, the CDR3 is TGTGCCAGCACCCGAGGGGGAGGGCCAGGACATGAGCAGTTCTTC. The gene calls are TRBV27 and TRBJ2-1, with a weak D call TRBD2 (7 bases). This CDR3 is 15 amino acids long. Trimming left V 7 bases short and J 8 bases short, with 21 bases between. The germline CDR1 and CDR2 sequences are MNHEY and SMNVEV (reference sequence).

The chain uses TRBV2 and TRBJ2-7; D possibly corresponds to TRBD1 (6 bases). V lost 8 bases and J 2 bases, leaving 19 bases between the germline ends. Germline V gene sequence: CDR1 SNHLY, CDR2 FYNNEI. The CDR3 contains 15 residues. The CDR3 reads CASSEGLRGPYEQYF. The CDR3 nucleotides read TGTGCCAGCTCCGAAGGTCTCAGGGGACCCTACGAGCAGTACTTC.

The CDR3 loop is CASSQSPGSSPLHF. The CDR3 region has the DNA TGCGCCAGCAGCCAATCCCCCGGGTCATCACCCCTCCACTTT. The V call is TRBV4-3, the J call TRBJ1-6; D remains unclear. Between the trimmed V and J ends, which lost 2 bases and 10 bases, there was a span of 12 bases. Germline CDR1 reads LGHNA; CDR2 reads YSLEER. This CDR3 comprises 14 residues.

V is TRBV5-1 and J is TRBJ1-1; 7 bases map to TRBD1. The V segment lost 2 bases and the J segment 1 base; nucleotides outside the gene matches: 2. There are 14 residues in the CDR3. The V gene's germline CDR1 is SGHRS and CDR2 YFSETQ. This CDR3 is CASSLGGANTEAFF. The CDR3 DNA reads TGCGCCAGCAGCTTAGGGGGCGCGAACACTGAAGCTTTCTTT.

The chain couples TRBV30 to TRBJ2-1, with D possibly TRBD1 on 6 matching bases. The CDR3 length is 15 residues. Trimming removed 1 base from V and 4 bases from J, with 14 bases in between. The germline gives CDR1 GTSNPN, CDR2 SVGIG (reference sequence). CDR3 in amino acids: CAWSGPGHVYNEQFF. The CDR3, as DNA: TGTGCCTGGAGTGGGCCGGGACACGTATACAATGAGCAGTTCTTC.

This clone appeared a few times. The chain recombines TRBV6-4 with TRBJ2-1; 7 nucleotides agree with TRBD1. Germline-derived CDR1 and CDR2 are MRHNA and SNTAGT. The junction had 10 bases not matched to a gene; V was cut back by 3 bases and J by 8 bases. The CDR3 consists of 15 residues. CDR3 DNA: TGTGCCAGCAGTGATGGGTCAGGTCAGGGGGATGAGCAGTTCTTC. Translated, it gives CASSDGSGQGDEQFF.

The V and J genes are TRBV7-8 and TRBJ2-3; 7 bases align to TRBD2. The J segment lost 2 bases and the V segment lost 0 bases, leaving 14 bases of the junction unmatched. The CDR3 runs to 19 residues. The germline V gene encodes CDR1 SGHVS and CDR2 FQNEAQ. The CDR3 DNA is TGTGCCAGCAGCTTAGCGGGGTCGCGTCAGCGGGGCCACACAGATACGCAGTATTTT. Encoded protein: CASSLAGSRQRGHTDTQYF. The full variable domain, rest sourced from reference TRBV7-8 and TRBJ2-3, is GAGVSQSPRYKVAKRGQDVALRCDPISGHVSLFWYQQALGQGPEFLTYFQNEAQLDKSGLPSDRFFAERPEGSVSTLKIQRTQQEDSAVYLCASSLAGSRQRGHTDTQYFGPGTRLTVL.

This chain uses TRBV15 with TRBJ2-2; D possibly corresponds to TRBD2 (6 bases). Deletions cut 5 bases from V and 6 bases from J, with 16 bases between. The germline V gene encodes CDR1 LNHNV and CDR2 YYDKDF (reference sequence). This CDR3 contains 15 residues. CDR3 nucleotide sequence: TGTGCCACCAGCCCCGGGGGAGTTCTCTCCGGGGAGCTGTTTTTT. As protein: CATSPGGVLSGELFF.

The chain recombines TRBV4-3 with TRBJ2-2; 8 bases align to TRBD2. This CDR3 region has 16 residues. Germline V CDR1 and CDR2: LGHNA, YSLEER. The ends lost 0 bases at V and 6 bases at J; junction bases unmatched: 6. CDR3 sequence: CASSQDQGLEAGELFF. In nucleotides, the CDR3 is TGCGCCAGCAGCCAAGATCAGGGACTAGAGGCCGGGGAGCTGTTTTTT.

V is TRBV2 and J is TRBJ1-1, with a tentative D call TRBD1 (6 bases). The ends were cut back, 5 bases at V and 1 base at J, with 11 bases in the middle. The V gene's germline CDR1 is SNHLY and CDR2 FYNNEI. CDR3 length equals 14 residues. The CDR3 sequence: CASSNGQWNTEAFF. The CDR3 DNA reads TGTGCCAGCAGTAACGGACAGTGGAACACTGAAGCTTTCTTT.

V and J are TRBV19 and TRBJ1-1; unclear D gene. CDR1 LNHDA and CDR2 SQIVND come from the germline V gene (reference sequence). V dropped 7 bases and J dropped 0 bases, with 18 bases sitting between them. The CDR3 length is 16 residues. The CDR3 region has the DNA TGTGCCAGTATACCCAACCGGGGAGGGCTGAACACTGAAGCTTTCTTT. This codes for CASIPNRGGLNTEAFF.

Concerning this clone itself: A junction boundary mismatches the germline segment, possibly from a read error. J is TRBJ2-6 and V is TRBV6-1; TRBD1 might be the D (5 bases). The CDR3 extends over 16 amino acids. Germline V gene data show CDR1 as MNHNS and CDR2 as SASEGT. CDR3 protein: CASSVMQGSGANGLTF. CDR3 in DNA: TGTGCCAGCAGTGTAATGCAGGGATCTGGGGCCAACGGCCTGACTTTC.

This clone was counted once. The V and J genes are TRBV4-3 and TRBJ1-6; 9 positions agree with TRBD1. In germline, CDR1 is LGHNA, CDR2 YSLEER. The junction had 13 bases not matched to a gene; V was cut back by 3 bases and J by 1 base. The CDR3 is 20 amino acids. The CDR3 sequence: CASSHKTGGAGSSYNSPLHF. DNA of the CDR3: TGCGCCAGCAGCCACAAAACAGGGGGCGCGGGGTCGTCCTATAATTCACCCCTCCACTTT.

The sample holds one count of this clone. The V gene is TRBV6-6, the J gene TRBJ2-3, with TRBD2 identical over 12 bases. Germline V gene data show CDR1 as MNHNY and CDR2 as SVGAGI (reference sequence). V was clipped by 7 bases and J by 4 bases; unmatched bases: 9. This CDR3 is 16 amino acids long. CDR3 region: CASTLGLAGMADTQYF. CDR3 sequence (DNA): TGTGCCAGCACCCTAGGACTAGCGGGAATGGCAGATACGCAGTATTTT.

This clone appeared a single time. This rearrangement joins TRBV11-2 to TRBJ1-4; 10 nucleotides align to TRBD1. The CDR3 runs to 19 residues. Germline V gene lookup returns CDR1 SGHAT and CDR2 FQNNGV. V lost 3 bases and J lost 1; bases outside the gene matches: 11. Written as DNA, the CDR3 is TGTGCCAGCAGCTTTCCCACAGACAGGGGGCGCCGAACTAATGAAAAACTGTTTTTT. This sequence encodes CASSFPTDRGRRTNEKLFF.